This T cell receptor beta chain was recovered during a study of T cell responses to AZD1222 COVID-19 vaccine. Overall study findings and caveats: Nearly half of spike-specific TCRs reportedly target unmutated variant regions. The donors showed a predominance of white British ancestry and of females, with possible underestimation of clonal diversity.

V lost 7 bases to trimming and J lost 5 bases; unmatched junction nucleotides: 12. The CDR3 loop spans 16 amino acids. Points on this clone: Its antigen is not identified.

The method was immunoSEQ multiplex PCR; TCRdb's version includes in-frame clones alone and lacks a portion of them. Of about 160,000 clones in the sample, about 90% were seen once. The origin of this receptor is an adult in good health. The sequencing used peripheral blood, collected on day 0 of AZD1222 vaccination. V is TRBV23-1 and J is TRBJ2-7, with TRBD1 identical over 12 bases. TRBV23-1 is an ORF for which the function is uncertain. CDR3 in amino acids: CASTTPGQGALHEQYF. For the CDR3, the DNA is TGCGCCAGCACCACACCGGGACAGGGGGCTTTGCACGAGCAGTACTTC.